This T cell receptor (beta chain) was sequenced during a study of T cells after yellow fever vaccination. This clonotype turned up a few times. Each CDR3 protein is one row after TCRdb ran MiXCR on the 5' RACE reads. This table has under 300,000 distinct CDR3 sequences, 6.9% appearing once. Germline lookup yields CDR1 MNHNS and CDR2 SASEGT. CDR3 size: 13 residues. V lost 7 bases and J lost 4, with 10 bases in between. This chain uses TRBV6-1 with TRBJ1-4; D is possibly TRBD1 (5 bases). This receptor was obtained from a man aged 30 to 45 who received the YFV17D yellow fever vaccine. This material consisted of CD4+ T cells sorted from PBMCs, taken 15 days after the yellow fever booster vaccination. The CDR3 bases are TGTGCCAGCATGAACAGGAATAATGAAAAACTGTTTTTT. Residues: CASMNRNNEKLFF.